Shown below are 12 T cell receptor beta chains from a single sample sequenced in a study of Ad26.COV2.S vaccination and SARS-CoV-2 variants. The treatment denotes: roughly 19 received Ad26.COV2.S at low or high dose, single or two shots; roughly 5 received placebo; per-sample allocation not given. After the first vaccine or placebo injection, samples were drawn on day 63. The protocol was immunoSEQ multiplex PCR, while the TCRdb copy is restricted to in-frame clones and leaves out a portion. The sample has 250,000 or so clones, approximately 88% seen once. The sequenced sample was peripheral blood, obtained in a trial of Ad26.COV2.S vaccine versus placebo. All receptors come from a person aged 18 to 65 who received the Ad26.COV2.S COVID-19 vaccine or a placebo.

The chain has TRBV6-5 and TRBJ2-7; 11 positions match TRBD2. Trimming took 8 bases from V and 6 from J; bases not matched to a gene: 12. The CDR3 length is 15 residues. CDR1 and CDR2 (germline): MNHEY, SVGAGI. The CDR3 bases are TGTGCCAGCCTGTCACTAGCGGGAGCCCCGGGCGAGCAGTACGTC. This sequence encodes CASLSLAGAPGEQYV.

The chain joins TRBV11-1 to TRBJ1-6; D is ambiguous. Trimming shortened V by 2 bases and J by 7 bases, and 6 bases separated the two germline ends. The CDR3 extends over 13 amino acids. Germline V lookup: CDR1 SGHAT, CDR2 FQDESV (reference sequence). DNA of the CDR3: TGTGCCAGCAGCTTAAGCCAGAATTCACCCCTCCACTTT. It encodes CASSLSQNSPLHF. Full variable domain (rest looked up from reference TRBV11-1 and TRBJ1-6): EAEVAQSPRYKITEKSQAVAFWCDPISGHATLYWYRQILGQGPELLVQFQDESVVDDSQLPKDRFSAERLKGVDSTLKIQPAELGDSAMYLCASSLSQNSPLHFGNGTRLTVT.

V is TRBV9 and J is TRBJ2-7, with TRBD1 matching 10 bases. With 0 bases clipped from V and 3 bases from J, the junction kept 3 bases outside the gene matches. This CDR3 comprises 15 residues. The V gene's germline CDR1 is SGDLS and CDR2 YYNGEE. In nucleotides, the CDR3 is TGTGCCAGCAGCGTAGGACAGGGGGCGATCTACGAGCAGTACTTC. Encoded protein: CASSVGQGAIYEQYF.

This sequence joins TRBV6-2 or TRBV6-3 and TRBJ2-1, with TRBD2 identical over 13 bases. The V gene end was trimmed by 0 bases and the J gene end by 5 bases; junction bases not matched to a gene: 4. The CDR3 is 17 residues long. Germline-derived CDR1 and CDR2 are MNHEY and SVGEGT. CDR3 sequence (DNA): TGTGCCAGCAGTTACTCCCGGACTAGCGGGAGCCACAATGAGCAGTTCTTC. Translation gives CASSYSRTSGSHNEQFF.

The rearrangement joins TRBV30 to TRBJ1-1; D remains unclear. V lost 2 bases and J lost 0, with 7 bases in between. This CDR3 comprises 13 residues. CDR1 GTSNPN and CDR2 SVGIG come from the germline V gene (reference sequence). The CDR3 protein is CAWSKVVNTEAFF. Written as DNA, the CDR3 is TGTGCCTGGAGTAAGGTAGTGAACACTGAAGCTTTCTTT. Full variable domain (rest looked up from reference TRBV30 and TRBJ1-1): SQTIHQWPATLVQPVGSPLSLECTVEGTSNPNLYWYRQAAGRGLQLLFYSVGIGQISSEVPQNLSASRPQDRQFILSSKKLLLSDSGFYLCAWSKVVNTEAFFGQGTRLTVV.

This chain uses TRBV9 with TRBJ2-3, with TRBD2 matching 11 bases. From germline, CDR1 is SGDLS and CDR2 YYNGEE. The CDR3 has 16 residues. Losses at the gene ends were 4 bases for V and 5 bases for J; bases not matched to a gene: 9. The CDR3 region is CASSNVAGGHVDTQYF. CDR3 nucleotide sequence: TGTGCCAGCAGCAATGTAGCGGGAGGGCATGTAGATACGCAGTATTTT.

The chain employs TRBV7-9 and TRBJ2-2; 9 bases align to TRBD2. V shed 8 bases and J 4 bases; nucleotides not matched to a gene: 11. This CDR3 has 16 amino acids. The germline V gene has CDR1 SEHNR and CDR2 FQNEAQ (reference sequence). CDR3 sequence (DNA): TGTGCCAGCGGGAAGCGGGGGGTTCGCGGCACCGGGGAGCTGTTTTTT. It encodes CASGKRGVRGTGELFF.

V usage is TRBV3-1 (or the pseudogene TRBV3-2) and J usage is TRBJ2-2, with TRBD1 matching over 11 bases. The germline V gene has CDR1 LGHDT and CDR2 YNNKEL (reference sequence). The junction had 4 bases not matched to a gene; V was cut back by 4 bases and J by 6 bases. This CDR3 is built from 15 residues. The CDR3 loop is CASSRGQGESGELFF. CDR3 in DNA: TGTGCCAGCAGCCGGGGACAGGGGGAGTCCGGGGAGCTGTTTTTT.

CDR3 DNA sequence: TGCGCCAGCAGCCAAGATCCTCAGGGGAACACTGAAGCTTTCTTT. Its protein is CASSQDPQGNTEAFF. This chain links TRBV4-3 with TRBJ1-1; weak D call: TRBD1 (5 bases). The length of the CDR3 is 15 residues. V was trimmed by 0 bases and J by 1 base, leaving 9 bases between them. Germline V gene data show CDR1 as LGHNA and CDR2 as YSLEER.

This chain uses TRBV6-5 with TRBJ2-7; TRBD2 aligns across 12 bases. Germline CDR1 is MNHEY and CDR2 is SVGAGI. Trimming took 6 bases from V and 6 from J; bases not matched to a gene: 6. This CDR3 has 14 amino acids. This CDR3 is CASRRLAGAREQYV. The CDR3, as DNA: TGTGCCAGCAGGAGACTAGCGGGAGCCCGCGAGCAGTACGTC.

The chain recombines TRBV5-6 with TRBJ2-7; the D gene could be TRBD1 or TRBD2 (5 bases each). This CDR3 has 14 amino acids. V was pared by 0 bases and J by 4 bases, with 11 bases between. Per the germline V gene, CDR1 is SGHDT and CDR2 is YYEEEE. CDR3 bases: TGTGCCAGCAGCTTGGAGAGGGGTTGGTACGAGCAGTACGTC. This codes for CASSLERGWYEQYV.

Ten or more counts support this clone. The sample carries other DNA sequences with the same CDR3. The V gene is TRBV6-4, the J gene TRBJ2-3, with 11 bases aligning to TRBD2. The CDR3 is 15 residues long. The germline V gene encodes CDR1 MRHNA and CDR2 SNTAGT. The J segment lost 1 base and the V segment lost 5 bases, leaving 2 bases of the junction unmatched. The CDR3: CASSPTSGGTDTQYF. The CDR3, as DNA: TGTGCCAGCAGTCCGACTAGCGGGGGCACAGATACGCAGTATTTT.